The following is a T cell receptor (beta chain) sequence with its context. The entry originates in a study of TIL therapy for anti-PD-1-resistant metastatic lung cancer. At the level of the study: Median tumor PD-L1 proportion score was under 7.5%. Most patients had lung adenocarcinoma; several tumors were EGFR-mutant, two ALK-rearranged; half smoked currently or formerly.

This was the immunoSEQ v3 assay. Libraries were sequenced to 2 million to 2.5 million read pairs (survey) or 5-6 million (deep). Using immunoSEQ multiplex PCR, the repertoire was profiled, and TCRdb retains in-frame clones only, with some absent. The sample has more than 15,000 clones, about 83% seen once; the top ten hold over 2%. CDR1 and CDR2 from the germline V gene are LNHNV and YYDKDF (reference sequence). Trimming took off 2 bases at V and 5 bases at J, with 16 bases between the two ends. This CDR3 is 15 amino acids long. Specified time point: pre-treatment sample, taken before nivolumab and TIL therapy.

Sample: blood, taken at baseline. The sequence was collected from a person between 25 and 79 years old with non-small cell lung cancer. The chain has TRBV15 and TRBJ2-7; TRBD2 is a possible D gene (7 bases). This CDR3 reads CATSRLGGGLNEQYF. In nucleotides, the CDR3 is TGTGCCACCAGCAGATTGGGGGGGGGCCTCAACGAGCAGTACTTC.